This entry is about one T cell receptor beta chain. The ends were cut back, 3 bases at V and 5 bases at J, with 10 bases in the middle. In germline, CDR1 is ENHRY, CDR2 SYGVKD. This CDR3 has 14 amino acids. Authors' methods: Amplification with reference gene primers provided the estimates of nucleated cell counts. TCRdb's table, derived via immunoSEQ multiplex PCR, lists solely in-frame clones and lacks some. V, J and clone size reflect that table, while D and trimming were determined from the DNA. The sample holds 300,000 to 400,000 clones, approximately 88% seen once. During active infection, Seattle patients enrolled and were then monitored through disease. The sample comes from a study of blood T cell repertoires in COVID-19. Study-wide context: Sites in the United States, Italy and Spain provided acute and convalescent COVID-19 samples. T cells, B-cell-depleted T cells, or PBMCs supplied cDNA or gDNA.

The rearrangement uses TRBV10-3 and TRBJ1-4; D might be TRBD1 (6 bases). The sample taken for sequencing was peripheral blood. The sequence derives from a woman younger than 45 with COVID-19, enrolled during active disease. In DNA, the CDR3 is TGTGCCATCAGTGAAGGGGGAAGGAATGAAAAACTGTTTTTT. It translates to CAISEGGRNEKLFF.